This T cell receptor beta chain came from a study of neurological immune-mediated disorders. Study at large: In a group of around 35 multiple sclerosis patients, approximately 31 had the relapsing-remitting type and 3 had the secondary progressive type.

Per germline, CDR1 MDHEN and CDR2 SYDVKM. The V and J ends lost 4 bases and 0 bases respectively, with 6 bases between them. The length of the CDR3 is 13 residues. cDNA synthesis was performed by 5'RACE with 10-nucleotide random UMIs. TCRdb recomputed calls from the 5' RACE reads with MiXCR, one row per CDR3 protein. The data hold 66,000 or so distinct CDR3 sequences, with 5.2% observed a single time. V and J are TRBV28 and TRBJ2-5; D possibly corresponds to TRBD2 (6 bases). Sequencing was carried out using PBMCs. This receptor was taken from a woman aged 25 to 39 with multiple sclerosis. The CDR3 reads CASSSGDQETQYF. The CDR3 DNA reads as TGTGCCAGCAGTTCGGGGGACCAAGAGACCCAGTACTTC.